The clone carrying this TCR beta chain showed up many times. The data belong to a study of T cells in Graves' hyperthyroidism and ophthalmopathy. TCR beta CDR3 sequences were amplified from RNA transcripts. HTBI primers drove first-round RT-PCR of the TCR CDR3. TCRdb independently ran MiXCR on the multiplex PCR reads; one entry per CDR3 protein. The sample consists of 300,000 to 450,000 distinct CDR3 sequences, 11% to 15% of them appearing once. CDR3 size: 14 residues. With 6 bases clipped from V and 6 bases from J, the junction kept 9 bases outside the gene matches. Germline CDR1 and CDR2: DFQATT and SNEGSKA (reference sequence).

This receptor was obtained from a woman in her fifties or sixties with Graves' hyperthyroidism. Input material: blood. The rearrangement uses TRBV20-1 and TRBJ2-1; 9 bases map to TRBD2. CDR3 in DNA: TGCAGTGCCCCTTGGACTAGCGTTCTCAATGAGCAGTTCTTC. Protein product: CSAPWTSVLNEQFF.